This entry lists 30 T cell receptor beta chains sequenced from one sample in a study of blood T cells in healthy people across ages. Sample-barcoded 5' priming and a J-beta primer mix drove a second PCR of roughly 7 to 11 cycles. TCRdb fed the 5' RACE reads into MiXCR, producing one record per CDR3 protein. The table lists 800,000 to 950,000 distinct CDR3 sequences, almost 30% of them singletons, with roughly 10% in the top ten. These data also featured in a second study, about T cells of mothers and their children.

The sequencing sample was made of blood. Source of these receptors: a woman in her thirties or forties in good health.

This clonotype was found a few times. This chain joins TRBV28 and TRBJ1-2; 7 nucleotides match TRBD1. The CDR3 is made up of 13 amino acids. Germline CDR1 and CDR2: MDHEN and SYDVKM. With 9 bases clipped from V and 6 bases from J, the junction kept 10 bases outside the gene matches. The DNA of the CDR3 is TGTGCCAGTCGGGACAGCGGAAAGGATGGCTACACCTTC. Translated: CASRDSGKDGYTF.

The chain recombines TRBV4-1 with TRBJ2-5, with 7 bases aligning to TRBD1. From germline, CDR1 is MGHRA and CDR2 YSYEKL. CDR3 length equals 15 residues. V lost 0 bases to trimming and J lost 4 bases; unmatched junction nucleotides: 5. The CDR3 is CASSQETGVLETQYF. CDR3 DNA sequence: TGCGCCAGCAGCCAAGAAACAGGGGTCTTAGAGACCCAGTACTTC.

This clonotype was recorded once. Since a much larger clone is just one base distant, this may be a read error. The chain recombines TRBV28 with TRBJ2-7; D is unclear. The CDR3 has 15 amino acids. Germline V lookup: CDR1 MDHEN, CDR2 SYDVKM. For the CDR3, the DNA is TGTACCAGCAGCTCCCGCGGTTTGAGGACCTACGAGCAGTACTTC. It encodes CTSSSRGLRTYEQYF.

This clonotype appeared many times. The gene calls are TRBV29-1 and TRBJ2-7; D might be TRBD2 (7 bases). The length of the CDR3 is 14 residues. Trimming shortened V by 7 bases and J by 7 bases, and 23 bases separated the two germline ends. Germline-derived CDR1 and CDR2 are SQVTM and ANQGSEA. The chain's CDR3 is CSALPGGDLEEQYF. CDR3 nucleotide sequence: TGCAGCGCCCTACCGGGGGGCGATCTGGAAGAGCAGTACTTC.

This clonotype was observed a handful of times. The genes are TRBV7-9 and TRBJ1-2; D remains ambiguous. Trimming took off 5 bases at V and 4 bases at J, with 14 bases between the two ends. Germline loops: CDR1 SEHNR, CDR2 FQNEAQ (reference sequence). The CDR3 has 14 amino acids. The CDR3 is CASSPPQAVYGYTF. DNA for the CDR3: TGTGCCAGCAGCCCCCCGCAGGCGGTCTATGGCTACACCTTC.

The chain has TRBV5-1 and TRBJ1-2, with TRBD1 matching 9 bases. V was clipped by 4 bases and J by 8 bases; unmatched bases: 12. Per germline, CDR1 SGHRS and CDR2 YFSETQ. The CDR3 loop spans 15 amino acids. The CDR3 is CASSPTGTGSVGYTF. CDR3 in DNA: TGCGCCAGCAGCCCCACCGGGACAGGGTCTGTCGGCTACACCTTC.

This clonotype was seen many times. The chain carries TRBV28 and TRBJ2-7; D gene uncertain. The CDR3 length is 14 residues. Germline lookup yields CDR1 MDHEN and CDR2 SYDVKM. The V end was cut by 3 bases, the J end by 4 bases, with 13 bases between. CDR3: CASSLPGSRYEQYF. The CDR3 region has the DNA TGTGCCAGCAGTTTGCCAGGTTCTCGGTACGAGCAGTACTTC.

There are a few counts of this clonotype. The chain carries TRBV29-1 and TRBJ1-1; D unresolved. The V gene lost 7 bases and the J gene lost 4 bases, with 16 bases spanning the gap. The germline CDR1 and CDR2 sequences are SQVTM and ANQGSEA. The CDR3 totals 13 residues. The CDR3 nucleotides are TGCAGCGCTGAGGATACAGTGACCACTGAAGCTTTCTTT. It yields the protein CSAEDTVTTEAFF.

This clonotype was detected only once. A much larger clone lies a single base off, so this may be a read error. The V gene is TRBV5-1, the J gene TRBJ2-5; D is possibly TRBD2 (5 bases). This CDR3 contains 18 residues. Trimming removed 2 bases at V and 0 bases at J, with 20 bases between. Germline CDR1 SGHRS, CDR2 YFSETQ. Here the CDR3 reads CASSFVRPGNLYQETQYF. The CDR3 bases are TGCGCCAGCAGCTTCGTCCGGCCCGGGAATTTGTACCAAGAGACCCAGTACTTC.

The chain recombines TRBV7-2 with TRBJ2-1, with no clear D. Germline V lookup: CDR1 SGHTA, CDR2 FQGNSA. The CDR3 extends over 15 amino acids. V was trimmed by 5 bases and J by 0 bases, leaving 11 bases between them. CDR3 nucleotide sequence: TGTGCCAGCAGCCTGGAACACAGCTCCTACAATGAGCAGTTCTTC. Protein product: CASSLEHSSYNEQFF.

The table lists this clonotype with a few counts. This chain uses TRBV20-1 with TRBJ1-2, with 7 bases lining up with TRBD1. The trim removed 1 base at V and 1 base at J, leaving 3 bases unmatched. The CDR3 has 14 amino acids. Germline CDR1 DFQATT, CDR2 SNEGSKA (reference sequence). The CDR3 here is CSARAAGGNYGYTF. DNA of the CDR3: TGCAGTGCTAGAGCGGCAGGGGGTAACTATGGCTACACCTTC.

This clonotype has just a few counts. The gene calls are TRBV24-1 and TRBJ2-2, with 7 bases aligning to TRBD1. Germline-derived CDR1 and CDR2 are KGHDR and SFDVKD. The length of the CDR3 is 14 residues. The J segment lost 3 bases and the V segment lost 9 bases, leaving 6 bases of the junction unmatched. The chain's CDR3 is CATGTDRYTGELFF. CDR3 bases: TGTGCCACCGGGACGGACAGGTACACCGGGGAGCTGTTTTTT.

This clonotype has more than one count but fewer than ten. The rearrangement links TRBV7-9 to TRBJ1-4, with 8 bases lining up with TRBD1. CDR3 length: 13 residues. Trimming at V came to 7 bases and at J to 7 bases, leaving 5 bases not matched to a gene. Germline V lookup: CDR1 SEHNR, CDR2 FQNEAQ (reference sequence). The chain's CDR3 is CASMNRGSEKLFF. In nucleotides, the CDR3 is TGTGCCAGCATGAACAGGGGGAGTGAAAAACTGTTTTTT.

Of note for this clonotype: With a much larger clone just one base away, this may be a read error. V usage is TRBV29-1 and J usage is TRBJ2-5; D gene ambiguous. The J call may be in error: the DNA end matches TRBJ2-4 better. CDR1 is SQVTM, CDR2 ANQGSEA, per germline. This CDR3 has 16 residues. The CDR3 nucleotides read TGCAGCGTTGAGAGCACAGTGGAGAGTGGGGAAAACATTCAGTACTTC. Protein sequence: CSVESTVESGENIQYF.

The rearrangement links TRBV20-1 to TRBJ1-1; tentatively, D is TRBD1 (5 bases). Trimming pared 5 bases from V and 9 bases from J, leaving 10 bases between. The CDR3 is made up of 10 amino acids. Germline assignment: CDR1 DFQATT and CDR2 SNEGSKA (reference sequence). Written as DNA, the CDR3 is TGCAGTGCTCTCCAGGGTCAAGCTTTCTTT. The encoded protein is CSALQGQAFF.

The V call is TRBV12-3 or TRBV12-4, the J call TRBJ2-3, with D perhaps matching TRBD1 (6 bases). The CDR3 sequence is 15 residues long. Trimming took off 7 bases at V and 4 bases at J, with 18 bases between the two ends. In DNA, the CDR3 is TGTGCCAGCAATAGGGGGAATAATTTAGCAGATACGCAGTATTTT. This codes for CASNRGNNLADTQYF.

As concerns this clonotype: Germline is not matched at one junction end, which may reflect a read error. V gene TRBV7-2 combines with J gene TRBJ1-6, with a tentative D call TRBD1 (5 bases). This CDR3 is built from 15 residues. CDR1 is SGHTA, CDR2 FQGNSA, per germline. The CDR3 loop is CASNPTDPWNSPLHF. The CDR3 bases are TGTGCCAGCAACCCGACAGACCCCTGGAATTCACCTCTCCACTTT. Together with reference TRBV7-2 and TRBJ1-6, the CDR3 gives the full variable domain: GAGVSQSPSNKVTEKGKDVELRCDPISGHTALYWYRQSLGQGLEFLIYFQGNSAPDKSGLPSDRFSAERTGGSVSTLTIQRTQQEDSAVYLCASNPTDPWNSPLHFGNGTRLTVT.

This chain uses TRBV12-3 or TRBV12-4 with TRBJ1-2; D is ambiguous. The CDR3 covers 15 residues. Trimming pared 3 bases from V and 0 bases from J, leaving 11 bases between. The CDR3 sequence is CASSLRRFPNYGYTF. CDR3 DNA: TGTGCCAGCAGTTTGAGACGGTTTCCTAACTATGGCTACACCTTC.

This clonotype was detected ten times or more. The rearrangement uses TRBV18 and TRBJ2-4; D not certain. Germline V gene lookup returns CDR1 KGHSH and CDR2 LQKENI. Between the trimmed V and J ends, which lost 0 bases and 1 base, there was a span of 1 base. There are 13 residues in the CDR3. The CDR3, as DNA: TGTGCCAGCTCACCACCGGCCAAAAACATTCAGTACTTC. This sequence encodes CASSPPAKNIQYF. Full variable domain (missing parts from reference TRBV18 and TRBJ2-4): NAGVMQNPRHLVRRRGQEARLRCSPMKGHSHVYWYRQLPEEGLKFMVYLQKENIIDESGMPKERFSAEFPKEGPSILRIQQVVRGDSAAYFCASSPPAKNIQYFGAGTRLSVL.

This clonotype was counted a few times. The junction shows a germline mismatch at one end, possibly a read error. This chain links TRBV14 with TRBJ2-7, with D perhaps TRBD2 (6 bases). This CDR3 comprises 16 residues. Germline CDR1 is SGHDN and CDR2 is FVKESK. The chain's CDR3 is CASSQDIRGFHYQQYF. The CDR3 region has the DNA TGTGCCAGCAGCCAAGATATCCGGGGGTTTCACTACCAGCAGTACTTC.

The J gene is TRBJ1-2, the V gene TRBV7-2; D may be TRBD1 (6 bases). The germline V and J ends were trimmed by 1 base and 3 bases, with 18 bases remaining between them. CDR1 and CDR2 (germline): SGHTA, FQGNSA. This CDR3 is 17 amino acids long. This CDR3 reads CASSLGAGGGTDYGYTF. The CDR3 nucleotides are TGTGCCAGCAGCTTAGGCGCCGGAGGGGGTACCGACTATGGCTACACCTTC.

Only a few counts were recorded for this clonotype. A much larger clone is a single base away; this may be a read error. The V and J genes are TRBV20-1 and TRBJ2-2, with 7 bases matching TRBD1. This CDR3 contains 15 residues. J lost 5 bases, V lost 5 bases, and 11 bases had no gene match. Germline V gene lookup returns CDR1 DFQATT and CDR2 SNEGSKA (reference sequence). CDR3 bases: TGCAGTGCTGGATTCCGGGACAGTCTAACCGGGGAGCTGTTTTTT. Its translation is CSAGFRDSLTGELFF.

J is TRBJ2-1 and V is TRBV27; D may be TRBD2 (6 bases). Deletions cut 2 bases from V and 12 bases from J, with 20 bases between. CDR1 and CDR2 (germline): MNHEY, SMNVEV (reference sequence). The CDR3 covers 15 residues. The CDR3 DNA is TGTGCCAGCAGTTTAGACGGTATTCGAGGTAGCGGGCAGTTCTTC. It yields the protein CASSLDGIRGSGQFF.

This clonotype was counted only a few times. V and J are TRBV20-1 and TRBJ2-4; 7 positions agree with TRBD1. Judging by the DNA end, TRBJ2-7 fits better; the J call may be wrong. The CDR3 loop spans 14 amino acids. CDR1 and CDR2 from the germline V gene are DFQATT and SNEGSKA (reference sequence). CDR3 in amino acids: CSATGRQGSYEQYF. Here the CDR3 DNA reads TGCAGTGCTACTGGTCGACAGGGATCCTACGAGCAGTACTTC.

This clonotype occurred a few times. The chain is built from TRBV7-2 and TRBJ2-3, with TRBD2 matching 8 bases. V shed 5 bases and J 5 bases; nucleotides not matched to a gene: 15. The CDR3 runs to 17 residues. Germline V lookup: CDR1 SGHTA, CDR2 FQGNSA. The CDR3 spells CASSPWVAGTLGDTQYF. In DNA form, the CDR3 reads TGTGCCAGCAGCCCCTGGGTAGCGGGGACCCTCGGAGATACGCAGTATTTT.

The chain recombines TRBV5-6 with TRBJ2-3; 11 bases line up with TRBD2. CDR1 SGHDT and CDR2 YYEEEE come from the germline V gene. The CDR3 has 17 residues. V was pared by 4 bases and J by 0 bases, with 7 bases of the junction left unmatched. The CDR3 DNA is TGTGCCAGCAGCAACCTAGGGACTAGCGGTAGCACAGATACGCAGTATTTT. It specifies CASSNLGTSGSTDTQYF.

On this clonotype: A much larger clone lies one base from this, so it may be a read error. CDR3 DNA sequence: TGCGCCAGCAGCCCCCGGCGGGGGCCGGGCAATGAGCAGTTCTTC. Its translation: CASSPRRGPGNEQFF. J is TRBJ2-1 and V is TRBV5-1; TRBD2 might be the D (7 bases). The CDR3 sequence is 15 residues long. The V end was cut by 4 bases, the J end by 6 bases, with 17 bases between. Germline CDR1 reads SGHRS; CDR2 reads YFSETQ.

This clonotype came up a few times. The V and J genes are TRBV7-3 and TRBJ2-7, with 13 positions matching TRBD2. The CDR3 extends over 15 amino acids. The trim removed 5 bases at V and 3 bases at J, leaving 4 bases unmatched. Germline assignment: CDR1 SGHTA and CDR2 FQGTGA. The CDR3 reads CASSRLAGGNYEQYF. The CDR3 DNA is TGTGCCAGCAGCCGACTAGCGGGGGGAAACTACGAGCAGTACTTC. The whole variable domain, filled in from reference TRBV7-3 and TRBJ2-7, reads GAGVSQTPSNKVTEKGKYVELRCDPISGHTALYWYRQSLGQGPEFLIYFQGTGAADDSGLPNDRFFAVRPEGSVSTLKIQRTERGDSAVYLCASSRLAGGNYEQYFGPGTRLTVT.

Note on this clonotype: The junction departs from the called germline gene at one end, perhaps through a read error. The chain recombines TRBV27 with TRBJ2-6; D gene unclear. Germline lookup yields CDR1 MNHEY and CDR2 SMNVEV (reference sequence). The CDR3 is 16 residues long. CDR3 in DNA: TGTGCCGGCAGTCCCGCCTTGGCCCAGGGGGCCAACGTCCTGACTTTC. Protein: CAGSPALAQGANVLTF.

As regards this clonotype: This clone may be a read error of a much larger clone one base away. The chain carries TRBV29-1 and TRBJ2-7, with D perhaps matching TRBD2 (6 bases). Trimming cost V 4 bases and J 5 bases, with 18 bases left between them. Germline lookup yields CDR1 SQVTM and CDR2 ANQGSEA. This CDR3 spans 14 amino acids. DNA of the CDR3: TGCAGCGTTGGGCGGGGAGTAGAGCGGGACGAGCAGTACTTC. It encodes CSVGRGVERDEQYF.